This T cell receptor beta chain was obtained from a study of beta chain features in type 1 diabetes. In the case of this clone: No antigen is known for it.

The V and J ends lost 3 bases and 7 bases, in that order; junction bases with no gene match: 4. The germline V gene has CDR1 SGHTA and CDR2 FQGNSA. This CDR3 has 14 amino acids. Averaging roughly 100 mL, one heparinised blood draw was given by each donor. It was via CD45RO/CCR7/CD25/CD127/CD95/CD27 that CD4+ naive, central memory, regulatory and stem cell-like memory cells were sorted. Study-wide points: A closer apparent resemblance between naive, central memory and Treg TCRB repertoires was seen in patients than in healthy donors.

Sequencing targeted expressed TCRB transcripts, as all isolated RNA had been reverse transcribed. The table came from immunoSEQ multiplex PCR; TCRdb's copy has only in-frame clones and leaves some out. The repertoire holds around 250,000 clones, roughly 15% seen once, with about 0.03% in the top ten. The V call is TRBV7-2, the J call TRBJ2-1; 9 nucleotides match TRBD2. This clonotype was obtained from a woman aged 35 to 49 in good health. The material sequenced was naive CD4+ T cells from blood. CDR3 sequence: CASSFTSGSNEQFF. The DNA of the CDR3 is TGTGCCAGCAGCTTCACTAGCGGGTCGAATGAGCAGTTCTTC.